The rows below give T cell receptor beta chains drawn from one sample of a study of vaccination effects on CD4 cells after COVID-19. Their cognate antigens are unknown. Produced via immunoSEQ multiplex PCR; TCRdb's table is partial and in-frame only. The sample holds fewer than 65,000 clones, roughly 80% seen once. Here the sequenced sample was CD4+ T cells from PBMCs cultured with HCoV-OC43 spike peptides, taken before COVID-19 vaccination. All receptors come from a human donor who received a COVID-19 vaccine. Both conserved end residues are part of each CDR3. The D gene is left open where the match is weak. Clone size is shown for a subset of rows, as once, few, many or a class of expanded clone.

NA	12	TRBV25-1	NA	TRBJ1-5	TGTGCCAGCAGCGACGGGGATCAGCCCCAGCATTTT	CASSDGDQPQHF
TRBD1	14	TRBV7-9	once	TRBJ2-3	TGTGCCAGCAGCCCCGACAGGGGGCGTGATACGCAGTATTTT	CASSPDRGRDTQYF
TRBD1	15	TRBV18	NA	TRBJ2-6	TGTGCCAGCTCAGCTACAGGGGTTGGGGCCAACGTCCTGACTTTC	CASSATGVGANVLTF
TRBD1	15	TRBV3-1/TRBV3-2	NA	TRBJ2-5	TGTGCCAGCAGCCAAGATCTGGCAGGGGGCCTGACCCAGTACTTC	CASSQDLAGGLTQYF
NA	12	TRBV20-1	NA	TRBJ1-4	TGCAGTGCTAGTGGGGAGGGTGAAAAACTGTTTTTT	CSASGEGEKLFF
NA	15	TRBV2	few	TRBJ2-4	TGTGCCAGCCAGTGGGCGGGGGCCAGCAAAAACATTCAGTACTTC	CASQWAGASKNIQYF
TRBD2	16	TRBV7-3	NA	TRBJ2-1	TGTGCCAGCAGCCTCCGGACTAGCGGGGGGGACAATGAGCAGTTCTTC	CASSLRTSGGDNEQFF
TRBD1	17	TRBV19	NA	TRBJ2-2	TGTGCCAGTAGCCTCATCCCGGGACAGGGGAACACCGGGGAGCTGTTTTTT	CASSLIPGQGNTGELFF
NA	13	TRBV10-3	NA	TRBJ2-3	TGTGCCATCTCCCCGAGTGGGGGAGATACGCAGTATTTT	CAISPSGGDTQYF
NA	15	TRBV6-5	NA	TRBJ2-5	TGTGCCAGCAAGTCGAGCGGTATCCGGGCAGAGACCCAGTACTTC	CASKSSGIRAETQYF
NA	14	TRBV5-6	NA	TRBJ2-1	TGTGCCAGCAGGGATCAAGGGTTGGGCAATGAGCAGTTCTTC	CASRDQGLGNEQFF
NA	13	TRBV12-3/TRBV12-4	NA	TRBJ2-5	TGTGCCAGCAGTTTAAGGGTGGGGGAGACCCAGTACTTC	CASSLRVGETQYF
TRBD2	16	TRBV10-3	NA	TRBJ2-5	TGTGCCATCAGTGGGGGGACTAGCGGGGCTCAAGAGACCCAGTACTTC	CAISGGTSGAQETQYF
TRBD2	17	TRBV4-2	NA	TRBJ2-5	TGTGCCAGCAGCCTGTGGACTAGCGGGGGGGCGGGTGAGACCCAGTACTTC	CASSLWTSGGAGETQYF